This T cell receptor (beta chain) comes out of a study of blood T cell repertoires in COVID-19 (dated by TCRdb to between 2020 and 2021). For the study in its entirety: Samples covering the acute and convalescent phases of COVID-19 were provided by collaborators in the United States, Italy and Spain. The prospective study material was composed of cDNA or gDNA derived from T cells, B-cell-depleted T cells, or PBMCs. The repertoires were made available in a free public database intended to serve as a resource for research on the immune response to SARS-CoV-2. A de-identified subject ID, COVID-19 status, age in years and sex were almost always included in the sample metadata. Where available, HLA class I and class II types were taken from metadata supplied by the sample provider and were not determined by assay-based typing. Samples came from the ongoing ImmuneRACE study (first 160 participants) plus 1,254 subjects from 6 global collaborators. Deeply sampled blood TCRbeta repertoires from subjects exposed to, actively infected with, or recovered from COVID-19 were included in the dataset.

The germline V gene (reference sequence) supplies CDR1 DFQATT and CDR2 SNEGSKA. From its cysteine to its phenylalanine, the CDR3 spans 13 amino acids. Just CDR3 DNA is preserved here, 39 bases in frame from base 1. V trim: 3 bases; J trim: 3 bases; unmatched bases: 1. This clone was seen just once. Its antigen target is currently unknown. The sample holds no much larger clone one base away, and base qualities are not on file. Broad study findings and their caveats: How much clinical and demographic metadata was included differed by source and by participant, and the metadata was provided uncurated.

Whole blood was collected in K2EDTA tubes by collaborating institutions according to the institutions' own protocols. Collaborator samples were shipped for TCRbeta analysis as frozen whole blood, isolated PBMCs, or DNA extracted from either sample type. TCRbeta CDR3 regions were amplified from genomic DNA by means of the immunoSEQ Assay, a bias-controlled multiplex PCR. In the paper's pipeline: The number of nucleated cells in each sample was estimated from the amplification of reference gene primers within the assay. To quantify the absolute abundance of each unique TCRbeta CDR3 rearrangement, sequence reads were collapsed and filtered. Productive Simpson clonality was computed per sample as the square root of Simpson's diversity index over productive rearrangements. TCRdb obtained this table from immuneACCESS and retained in-frame rearrangements with V and J assigned. These tables miss some clones; where compared with another copy, unresolved V genes account for less than half of the shortfall, and the remainder is unexplained. D and trimming come from the DNA, and the V and J calls and clone size come from that table. The sample data list some 110,000 clones, and approximately 84% of these were observed just once. 7.5% of the sample is held by the ten biggest clonotypes.

The receptor was isolated from a man aged 65 to 85 with active or convalescent COVID-19. The rearranged chain carries TRBV20-1 and TRBJ1-1; 10 junctional bases match TRBD1. Sequenced material: peripheral blood. The nucleotide sequence is TGCAGTGCTAGTGGACAGGGGGACACTGAAGCTTTCTTT. It specifies CSASGQGDTEAFF.